Following are 7 T cell receptor beta chains from one sample sequenced in a study of cytomegalovirus exposure and HLA in healthy donors. The PCR had 60 Vbeta and 13 Jbeta primers. The protocol was immunoSEQ multiplex PCR, while the TCRdb copy is restricted to in-frame clones and leaves out a portion. The sample table includes approximately 40,000 clones. The sequencing input was PBMCs. These receptors originate from a woman in her 30s in good health and CMV-seronegative.

This chain links TRBV2 with TRBJ1-2; D is possibly TRBD1 (6 bases). The CDR3 consists of 16 residues. The germline V and J ends were trimmed by 2 bases and 4 bases, with 17 bases remaining between them. The germline V gene has CDR1 SNHLY and CDR2 FYNNEI. CDR3 nucleotides: TGTGCCAGCAGTGAAATTCCGACAGGCCTCGCCTATGGCTACACCTTC. Amino acids: CASSEIPTGLAYGYTF.

This sequence joins TRBV28 and TRBJ2-7, with 12 bases matching TRBD2. The CDR3 extends over 14 amino acids. In germline, CDR1 is MDHEN, CDR2 SYDVKM. Losses at the gene ends were 8 bases for V and 1 base for J; bases not matched to a gene: 3. CDR3 region: CASAGTSGSYEQYF. CDR3 DNA: TGTGCCAGCGCCGGGACTAGCGGGTCCTACGAGCAGTACTTC.

The V and J genes are TRBV5-4 and TRBJ2-3, with D perhaps TRBD1 (5 bases). V lost 7 bases, J lost 0 bases, and 12 bases lay in between. Germline values: CDR1 SGHNT, CDR2 YYREEE (reference sequence). This CDR3 region has 14 residues. CDR3 DNA sequence: TGTGCCAGCGCCCTTAGGGGAAGCACAGATACGCAGTATTTT. It codes for CASALRGSTDTQYF.

The V call is TRBV5-1, the J call TRBJ2-5, with 11 bases matching TRBD1. The CDR3 spans 15 residues. J was trimmed by 5 bases and V by 4 bases; bases with no gene match: 7. Germline V lookup: CDR1 SGHRS, CDR2 YFSETQ. CDR3 bases: TGCGCCAGCAGCCAGGGACAGGGGGTTAGTGAGACCCAGTACTTC. Encoded protein: CASSQGQGVSETQYF.

The CDR3 bases are TGCAGCGCCAGACAGGGTACGTACGAGCAGTACTTC. Translation gives CSARQGTYEQYF. The chain uses TRBV29-1 and TRBJ2-7; 7 nucleotides agree with TRBD1. The CDR3 has 12 residues. J lost 4 bases, V lost 7 bases, and 7 bases had no gene match. Germline V CDR1 and CDR2: SQVTM, ANQGSEA.

This chain connects TRBV6-5 to TRBJ1-1; weak D call: TRBD1 (5 bases). This CDR3 comprises 12 residues. Trimming took 10 bases from V and 1 from J, leaving 10 bases between them. The germline V gene encodes CDR1 MNHEY and CDR2 SVGAGI. The CDR3 region is CATQTGNTEAFF. In DNA, the CDR3 is TGTGCCACCCAAACAGGGAACACTGAAGCTTTCTTT.

The chain uses TRBV9 and TRBJ2-7; TRBD1 is a possible D gene (7 bases). The ends were cut back, 4 bases at V and 5 bases at J, with 16 bases in the middle. The germline gives CDR1 SGDLS, CDR2 YYNGEE. The CDR3 length is 14 residues. CDR3 sequence: CASSPGGKPNEQYF. Here the CDR3 DNA reads TGTGCCAGCAGCCCAGGGGGGAAGCCTAACGAGCAGTACTTC.